One TCR beta chain is described in this entry. Its antigen is not identified. The data derive from a study of cytomegalovirus exposure and HLA in healthy donors. Study outcomes and limitations: An assumption of roughly uniform sequencing depth across donors underlay the presence/absence analyses. According to a later analysis, most TCR beta chains associated with CMV appeared HLA-restricted. The authors later found HLA-associated TCR beta chains more clonally expanded than equally common others. Later on, a genetic analysis was performed. It linked a missense variant in DCLRE1C with V- and J-gene trimming of TCR beta.

V was clipped by 2 bases and J by 8 bases, with 14 bases between them. CDR3 length: 14 amino acids. CDR1 is SGHTS, CDR2 YDEGEE, per germline. PCR used 60 Vbeta primers and 13 Jbeta primers. Clones were sequenced by immunoSEQ multiplex PCR, and TCRdb holds only the in-frame ones, with some missing. The repertoire holds fewer than 200,000 clones, with roughly 80% as singletons. This clonotype was obtained from a man younger than 30 in good health and CMV-seropositive. The sequenced material came from PBMCs. The chain couples TRBV5-8 to TRBJ2-4, with D unclear. The CDR3 coding sequence is TGTGCCAGCAGCTTTCCCCTCCTAGAGGACATTCAGTACTTC. It codes for CASSFPLLEDIQYF.